The clone carrying this T cell receptor beta chain was found a few times. The V end was cut by 7 bases, the J end by 2 bases, with 6 bases between. Germline V gene data show CDR1 as LNHDA and CDR2 as SQIVND (reference sequence). The CDR3 spans 12 residues. Profiling relied on immunoSEQ multiplex PCR, and the TCRdb table lists in-frame clones only, not all of them. The data contain 200,000 to 250,000 clones, 83% of them singletons. The data belong to a study of cytomegalovirus exposure and HLA in healthy donors. This TCR came from a woman aged 18-29 years in good health and CMV-seronegative. The sample consisted of PBMCs. The J gene is TRBJ1-3, the V gene TRBV19; TRBD1 is a possible D gene (5 bases). The CDR3 sequence: CASTGTGNTIYF. Written as DNA, the CDR3 is TGTGCCAGTACAGGGACTGGAAACACCATATATTTT.